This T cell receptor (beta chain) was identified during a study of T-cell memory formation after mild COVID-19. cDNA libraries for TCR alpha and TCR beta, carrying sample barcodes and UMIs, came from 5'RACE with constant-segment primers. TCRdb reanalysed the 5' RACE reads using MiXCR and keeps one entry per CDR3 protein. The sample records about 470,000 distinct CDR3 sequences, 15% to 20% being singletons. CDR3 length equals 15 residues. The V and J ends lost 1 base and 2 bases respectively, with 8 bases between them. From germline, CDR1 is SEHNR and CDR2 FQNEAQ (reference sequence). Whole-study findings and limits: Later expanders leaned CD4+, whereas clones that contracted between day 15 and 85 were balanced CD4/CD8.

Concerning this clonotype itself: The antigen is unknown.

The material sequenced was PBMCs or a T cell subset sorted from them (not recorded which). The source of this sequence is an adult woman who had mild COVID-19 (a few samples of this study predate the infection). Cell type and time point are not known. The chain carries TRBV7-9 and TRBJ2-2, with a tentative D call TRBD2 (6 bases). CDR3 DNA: TGTGCCAGCAGCTTAGGCGGGGAAAACACCGGGGAGCTGTTTTTT. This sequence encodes CASSLGGENTGELFF.